Here is one T cell receptor beta chain with its context. The junction does not match germline at one end; this may be a read error. It was with random hexamers that about 0.45 to 1 ug RNA was reverse transcribed. TCRdb itself ran the immunoSEQ multiplex PCR reads through MiXCR, one entry per CDR3 protein. Of around 1,700 distinct CDR3 sequences detected, roughly 64% appear once; the ten largest clones hold roughly 17%. Germline CDR1 LNHDA, CDR2 SQIVND (reference sequence). The CDR3 runs to 16 residues. The data stem from a study of CD8 T cells in Susac syndrome. Staining for CD27 and CD45RA defined the memory subsets that guided TEMRA sorting. From blood CD8+ and CD4+ T cells, the TCR beta chain was sequenced. Both fractions, total CD8+ and sorted CD8+ TEMRA cells, were sequenced.

The chain couples TRBV19 to TRBJ1-1; no clear D gene. The sequence was collected from a human donor with Susac syndrome. Source material: CD8+ TEMRA cells from PBMCs. Regarding subset: FACS-sorted terminally differentiated effector memory CD8+ T cells re-expressing CD45RA (CD8+ TEMRA). The CDR3 region has the DNA TGTGCCTGTAGGGTATTCTCGGGAGAGGGCGACACTGAAGCTTTCTTT. This translates into CACRVFSGEGDTEAFF. The variable domain in full, with the rest retrieved from reference TRBV19 and TRBJ1-1, is DGGITQSPKYLFRKEGQNVTLSCEQNLNHDAMYWYRQDPGQGLRLIYYSQIVNDFQKGDIAEGYSVSREKKESFPLTVTSAQKNPTAFYLCACRVFSGEGDTEAFFGQGTRLTVV.